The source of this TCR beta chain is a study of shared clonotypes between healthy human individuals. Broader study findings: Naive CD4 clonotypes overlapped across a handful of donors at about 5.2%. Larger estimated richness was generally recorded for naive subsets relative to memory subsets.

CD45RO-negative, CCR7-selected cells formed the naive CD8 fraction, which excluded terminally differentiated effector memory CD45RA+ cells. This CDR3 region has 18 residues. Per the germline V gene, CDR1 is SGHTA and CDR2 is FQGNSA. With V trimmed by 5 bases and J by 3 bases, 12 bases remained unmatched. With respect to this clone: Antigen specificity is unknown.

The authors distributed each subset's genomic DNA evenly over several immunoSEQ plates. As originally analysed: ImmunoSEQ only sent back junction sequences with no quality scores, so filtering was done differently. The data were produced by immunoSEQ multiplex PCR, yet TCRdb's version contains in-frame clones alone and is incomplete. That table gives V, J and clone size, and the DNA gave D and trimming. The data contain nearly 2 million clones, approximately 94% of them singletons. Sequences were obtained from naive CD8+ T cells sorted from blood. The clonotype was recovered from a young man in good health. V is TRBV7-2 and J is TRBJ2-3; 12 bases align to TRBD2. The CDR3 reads CASSPDRLAGVVTDTQYF. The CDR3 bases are TGTGCCAGCAGCCCCGATAGACTAGCGGGAGTTGTAACAGATACGCAGTATTTT.